These 7 T cell receptor beta chains originate from one sample sequenced in a study of low-dose radiotherapy and immunotherapy resistance in tumors. Priming of first-strand cDNA relied on TRAV- and TRBV-specific primers (covering alpha and beta chains). TCR amplification involved 20 to 25 PCR cycles with a constant-region primer and V-primer adapter. TCRdb re-called the reads through MiXCR, storing one row per CDR3 protein. This repertoire shows approximately 12,000 distinct CDR3 sequences, roughly 60% found once; its top ten account for less than 8.5%. The receptors shown here come from a human donor with advanced metastatic prostate, ovarian, gallbladder or colorectal cancer (not recorded which). This table probably holds off-target reads from a library built for another chain.

This sequence joins TRBV29-1 and TRBJ2-7; 9 bases are shared with TRBD1. Per germline, CDR1 SQVTM and CDR2 ANQGSEA. The CDR3 consists of 14 residues. V lost 1 base to trimming and J lost 7 bases; unmatched junction nucleotides: 8. The CDR3 DNA follows: TGCAGCGTTGAAGTTGGGACAGGGTCCTTGGAGCAGTACTTC. This sequence encodes CSVEVGTGSLEQYF.

V gene TRBV28 combines with J gene TRBJ1-5; 8 nucleotides line up with TRBD1. V lost 2 bases and J lost 3; bases outside the gene matches: 9. The CDR3 sequence is 17 residues long. CDR1 and CDR2 from the germline V gene are MDHEN and SYDVKM. The CDR3 sequence is CASSLRGQVLTNQPQHF. The CDR3 DNA follows: TGTGCCAGCAGTTTAAGGGGACAGGTACTAACCAATCAGCCCCAGCATTTT.

The chain is built from TRBV25-1 and TRBJ2-7; possibly TRBD2 for D (6 bases). This CDR3 is 13 amino acids long. Germline assignment: CDR1 MGHDK and CDR2 SYGVNS. Trimming stripped 2 bases from V and 7 bases from J, with 12 bases between. In nucleotides, the CDR3 is TGTGCCAGCAGTGAACCCCCTCGGGGGGAGCAGTACTTC. This translates into CASSEPPRGEQYF.

The chain is built from TRBV12-3 or TRBV12-4 and TRBJ2-3, with D possibly TRBD1 on 5 matching bases. V dropped 3 bases and J dropped 0 bases, with 10 bases sitting between them. The CDR3 is 15 amino acids. In DNA, the CDR3 is TGTGCCAGCAGTTTGAATACAGGTAGCACAGATACGCAGTATTTT. This encodes CASSLNTGSTDTQYF.

This CDR3 reads CASGLGPGGRSYDEQYF. The CDR3 DNA sequence: TGTGCTAGTGGTTTGGGACCTGGGGGTCGTTCTTACGACGAGCAGTACTTC. The chain combines TRBV12-5 with TRBJ2-7; D could derive from TRBD1 or TRBD2 (5 bases each). With 1 base removed from V and 5 bases from J, the gap between germline ends came to 21 bases. There are 17 residues in the CDR3. Germline V lookup: CDR1 LGHNT, CDR2 FRNRAP.

This clonotype has more than one count but fewer than ten. J is TRBJ2-7 and V is TRBV10-3, with D perhaps TRBD1 (5 bases). Per germline, CDR1 ENHRY and CDR2 SYGVKD. Trimming pared 3 bases from V and 3 bases from J, leaving 12 bases between. The CDR3 has 14 residues. The CDR3: CAISDQAGFYEQYF. In nucleotides, the CDR3 is TGTGCCATCAGTGACCAGGCAGGGTTCTACGAGCAGTACTTC.

This clonotype was seen more than once but under ten times. J is TRBJ1-5 and V is TRBV28; D gene uncertain. Germline lookup yields CDR1 MDHEN and CDR2 SYDVKM. V was cut by 7 bases and J by 0 bases, with 10 bases left in between. CDR3 length: 14 residues. The CDR3 spells CASNLYRSNQPQHF. The CDR3, as DNA: TGTGCCAGCAACCTCTACCGTAGCAATCAGCCCCAGCATTTT.